Given below is one T cell receptor beta chain in context. The data were produced by immunoSEQ multiplex PCR, yet TCRdb's version contains in-frame clones alone and is incomplete. The profile shows tens of thousands of clones, 90% to 95% of them singletons. This record comes from a study of cytomegalovirus exposure and HLA in healthy donors. The germline V gene encodes CDR1 SGHNT and CDR2 YYREEE (reference sequence). This CDR3 region has 15 residues. V lost 2 bases, J lost 6 bases, and 4 bases stayed unmatched. This chain connects TRBV5-4 to TRBJ2-2; TRBD1 aligns across 10 bases. The source of this sequence is a young man in good health and CMV-seronegative. Sequences were obtained from PBMCs. CDR3 in amino acids: CASSLGTGAAGELFF. The CDR3 DNA reads as TGTGCCAGCAGCTTAGGGACAGGGGCAGCCGGGGAGCTGTTTTTT.